The source of this TCR beta chain is a study of T cells and Merkel cell carcinoma outcomes. Study observations and caveats: In Merkel cell carcinoma, repertoire and T-cell density reportedly predicted outcomes.

Profiled with immunoSEQ multiplex PCR; TCRdb holds only in-frame clones, not every one. The sample has 2,000 to 2,500 clones, approximately 90% seen once; the top ten hold 6.6%. The CDR3 has 17 amino acids. Germline CDR1 SGHAT, CDR2 FQNNGV. As to this clone: Its target is unknown. One end of the junction is discordant with germline, which a read error may explain. This sample also contains other DNA sequences that code for the same CDR3.

The sequenced material came from tumor tissue from Merkel cell carcinoma. The V call is TRBV11-2, the J call TRBJ2-5; 13 bases fit TRBD2. The source is a human donor with Merkel cell carcinoma. This CDR3 reads CASMGTSGEIHQETQYF. In DNA form, the CDR3 reads TGTGCCAGCATGGGGACTAGCGGGGAGATACACCAAGAGACCCAATACTTC.